This T cell receptor beta chain was observed in a study of shared T cell receptors in the human thymus. The V gene's germline CDR1 is SQVTM and CDR2 ANQGSEA. The V end was cut by 1 base, the J end by 0 bases, with 13 bases between. This CDR3 contains 16 residues. Using immunoSEQ multiplex PCR, the repertoire was profiled, and TCRdb retains in-frame clones only, with some absent. The repertoire holds roughly 410,000 clones, approximately 95% seen once, with around 0.018% in the top ten. The sequenced sample consisted of thymocytes. This chain uses TRBV29-1 with TRBJ2-1, with D perhaps matching TRBD2 (6 bases). This sequence was found in a human donor. The CDR3 nucleotides are TGCAGCGTTGAAGCCAGGCAGACTAGCTCCTACAATGAGCAGTTCTTC. This encodes CSVEARQTSSYNEQFF.